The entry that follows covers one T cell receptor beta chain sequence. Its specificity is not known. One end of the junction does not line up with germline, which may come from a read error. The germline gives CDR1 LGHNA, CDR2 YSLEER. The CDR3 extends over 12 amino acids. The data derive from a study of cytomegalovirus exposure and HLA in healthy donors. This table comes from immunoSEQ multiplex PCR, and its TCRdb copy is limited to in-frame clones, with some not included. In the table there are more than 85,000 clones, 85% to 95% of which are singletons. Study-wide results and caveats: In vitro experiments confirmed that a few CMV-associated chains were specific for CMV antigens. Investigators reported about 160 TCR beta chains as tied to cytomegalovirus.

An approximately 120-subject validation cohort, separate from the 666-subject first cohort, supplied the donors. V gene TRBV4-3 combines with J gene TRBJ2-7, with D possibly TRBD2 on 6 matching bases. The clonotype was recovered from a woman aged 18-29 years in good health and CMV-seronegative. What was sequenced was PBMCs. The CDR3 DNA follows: TGCGCCAGCAGCCAGGACCGGGGGACTCAGGACTTC. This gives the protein CASSQDRGTQDF.